There are a few counts of the clone carrying this T cell receptor (beta chain). This sample is part of a study of response to subunit inactivated influenza vaccine. TCRdb itself ran the RT-PCR reads through MiXCR, one entry per CDR3 protein. The table records 150,000 to 200,000 distinct CDR3 sequences, about an eighth of them present only once. These data were likewise used in another study, on T cells expressing NK-cell markers. As that study records: What made the TCR beta cDNA was 5'RACE template switching with UMIs. Sorted CD3+CD56+NKG2C+, CD3+CD56+NKG2C- and CD3+CD56-NKG2C+ T-cell subsets were beta-chain profiled.

This TCR came from a man aged 50 or older who received an inactivated influenza vaccine. The sample consisted of CD8+ T cells sorted from PBMCs, taken 11 to 12 days after vaccination.

This CDR3 is CASSLAETGAYNEQFF. The CDR3 nucleotides are TGCGCCAGCAGCTTGGCCGAGACAGGGGCCTACAATGAGCAGTTCTTC. J is TRBJ2-1 and V is TRBV5-1; 8 bases are shared with TRBD1. The germline V gene has CDR1 SGHRS and CDR2 YFSETQ. J lost 2 bases, V lost 0 bases, and 4 bases had no gene match. The CDR3 sequence is 16 residues long.